Below are 10 T cell receptor beta chains sequenced from a single sample in a study of blood T cell repertoires in COVID-19. TCRdb's table, derived via immunoSEQ multiplex PCR, lists solely in-frame clones and lacks some. This sample has 350,000 or so clones; around nine tenths occur once, and the top ten carry approximately 0.97%. Sample: PBMCs or T cells enriched from blood (not recorded which). The origin of the receptors is a woman aged 25 to 39 who had been exposed to COVID-19.

The DNA for the CDR3 is TGTGCCAGCAGCTTTACCGGGACAGACGATTATGGCTACACCTTC. It translates to CASSFTGTDDYGYTF. V and J are TRBV7-9 and TRBJ1-2; 7 nucleotides align to TRBD1. V was pared by 3 bases and J by 5 bases, with 9 bases of the junction left unmatched. Germline values: CDR1 SEHNR, CDR2 FQNEAQ (reference sequence). This CDR3 contains 15 residues.

The chain joins TRBV9 to TRBJ2-7, with 8 bases identical to TRBD2. With 0 bases clipped from V and 7 bases from J, the junction kept 9 bases outside the gene matches. This CDR3 region has 15 residues. In germline, CDR1 is SGDLS, CDR2 YYNGEE. The CDR3 loop is CASSVEKAGDREQYF. The DNA for the CDR3 is TGTGCCAGCAGCGTAGAGAAAGCGGGAGATCGTGAGCAGTACTTC.

Regarding this clone: The sample carries other DNA sequences with the same CDR3. The chain is built from TRBV15 and TRBJ2-1; D possibly corresponds to TRBD2 (5 bases). Trimming shortened V by 0 bases and J by 3 bases, and 9 bases separated the two germline ends. Germline V lookup: CDR1 LNHNV, CDR2 YYDKDF (reference sequence). The CDR3 totals 15 residues. In DNA form, the CDR3 reads TGTGCCACCAGCAGAGATCTCGGACTCTACAATGAGCAGTTCTTC. This encodes CATSRDLGLYNEQFF.

This clone was found a few times. The chain carries TRBV5-8 and TRBJ2-1, with TRBD2 matching over 10 bases. V was clipped by 4 bases and J by 0 bases; unmatched bases: 1. Germline CDR1 and CDR2: SGHTS and YDEGEE. This CDR3 is built from 15 residues. CDR3 region: CASSTSGTSYNEQFF. Written as DNA, the CDR3 is TGTGCCAGCAGCACTAGCGGGACCTCCTACAATGAGCAGTTCTTC.

This chain joins TRBV7-6 and TRBJ2-1; 10 positions match TRBD2. The germline V gene encodes CDR1 SGHVS and CDR2 FNYEAQ. Trimming at V came to 1 base and at J to 10 bases, leaving 16 bases not matched to a gene. This CDR3 spans 18 amino acids. The CDR3 nucleotides read TGTGCCAGCAGCTTAGTTGGGTTCGAGGCTAGCGGGAGCCACGAGCAGTTCTTC. This sequence encodes CASSLVGFEASGSHEQFF.

The chain's CDR3 is CASSSIASSYNEQFF. The CDR3 DNA is TGTGCCAGTAGCTCCATAGCGAGCTCCTACAATGAGCAGTTCTTC. This chain joins TRBV19 and TRBJ2-1, with a weak D call TRBD2 (5 bases). This CDR3 has 15 amino acids. Germline CDR1 reads LNHDA; CDR2 reads SQIVND (reference sequence). Between the trimmed V and J ends, which lost 6 bases and 0 bases, there was a span of 12 bases.

This sequence joins TRBV10-3 and TRBJ2-5, with D possibly matching TRBD1 (6 bases). V lost 6 bases and J lost 2, with 28 bases in between. The CDR3 has 19 amino acids. Per germline, CDR1 ENHRY and CDR2 SYGVKD. The CDR3 DNA reads TGTGCCATCAGCCCTTCGGCAGGGGCCACCCTCGGGGAACAAGAGACCCAGTACTTC. The encoded protein is CAISPSAGATLGEQETQYF.

This clone was detected only once. The J gene is TRBJ1-2, the V gene TRBV18, with 7 positions matching TRBD1. Germline values: CDR1 KGHSH, CDR2 LQKENI. Trimming cost V 3 bases and J 5 bases; bases outside gene matches: 3. CDR3 size: 13 residues. DNA for the CDR3: TGTGCCAGCTCACCCGGGACAGAATATGGCTACACCTTC. Its translation: CASSPGTEYGYTF.

The rearrangement links TRBV11-3 to TRBJ1-1; D is unresolved. Germline CDR1 and CDR2: SGHNT and YENEEA. The CDR3 length is 13 residues. V lost 3 bases, J lost 0 bases, and 5 bases lay in between. CDR3 coding DNA: TGTGCCAGCAGCTTCGGGTTGAACACTGAAGCTTTCTTT. Amino acid sequence: CASSFGLNTEAFF.

The chain has TRBV28 and TRBJ2-2, with TRBD2 matching 12 bases. Per germline, CDR1 MDHEN and CDR2 SYDVKM. The length of the CDR3 is 17 residues. V shed 5 bases, J shed 4 bases, and the junction held 8 bases outside the gene matches. The CDR3 DNA follows: TGTGCCAGCAGTGCGCGACTAGCGGGAGCCGGCACCGGGGAGCTGTTTTTT. Encoded protein: CASSARLAGAGTGELFF.